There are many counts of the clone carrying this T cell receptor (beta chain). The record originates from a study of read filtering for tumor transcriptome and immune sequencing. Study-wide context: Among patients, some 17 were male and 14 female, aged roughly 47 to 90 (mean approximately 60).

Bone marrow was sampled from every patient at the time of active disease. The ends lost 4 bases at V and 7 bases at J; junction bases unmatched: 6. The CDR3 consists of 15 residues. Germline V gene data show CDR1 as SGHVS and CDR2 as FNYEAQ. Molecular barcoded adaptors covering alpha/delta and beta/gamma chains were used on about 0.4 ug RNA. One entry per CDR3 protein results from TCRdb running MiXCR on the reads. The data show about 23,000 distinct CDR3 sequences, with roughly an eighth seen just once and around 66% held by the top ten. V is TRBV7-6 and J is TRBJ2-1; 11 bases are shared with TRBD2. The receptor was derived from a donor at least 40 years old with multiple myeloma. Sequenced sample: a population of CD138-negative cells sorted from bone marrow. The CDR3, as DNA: TGTGCCAGCAGCTCTATAGCGGGAGGGCAGAATGAGCAGTTCTTC. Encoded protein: CASSSIAGGQNEQFF.